The 29 T cell receptor beta chains below come from one sample, sequenced in a study of control samples from healthy donors and cancer patients. TCRdb keeps only in-frame clones here, not all; method: immunoSEQ multiplex PCR. The profile shows 100,000 to 150,000 clones, about 88% of them singletons. Sequencing was performed on blood. The receptors were sampled from a man in his fifties or sixties in good health.

J is TRBJ1-3 and V is TRBV6-5, with D perhaps matching TRBD1 (6 bases). V lost 6 bases and J 0 bases, leaving 12 bases between the germline ends. CDR1 is MNHEY, CDR2 SVGAGI, per germline. The CDR3 contains 15 residues. The DNA for the CDR3 is TGTGCCAGCAGCGATACAGGGTCCTCTGGAAACACCATATATTTT. This encodes CASSDTGSSGNTIYF.

The J gene is TRBJ1-2, the V gene TRBV28; 7 bases fit TRBD1. The CDR3 runs to 12 residues. J gave up 4 bases and V 6 bases, and 2 bases lay outside the gene matches. Germline V CDR1 and CDR2: MDHEN, SYDVKM. CDR3 in amino acids: CASSRGFYGYTF. Here the CDR3 DNA reads TGTGCCAGCAGCAGGGGGTTCTATGGCTACACCTTC.

The V and J genes are TRBV11-3 and TRBJ2-7; D is unclear. V gave up 2 bases and J gave up 2 bases, with 10 bases separating them. Germline loops: CDR1 SGHNT, CDR2 YENEEA. The CDR3 spans 14 residues. The CDR3 DNA sequence: TGTGCCAGCAGCTTATGGGCCGACGCCTACGAGCAGTACTTC. Encoded protein: CASSLWADAYEQYF. Variable domain in full (rest from reference TRBV11-3 and TRBJ2-7): EAGVVQSPRYKIIEKKQPVAFWCNPISGHNTLYWYLQNLGQGPELLIRYENEEAVDDSQLPKDRFSAERLKGVDSTLKIQPAELGDSAVYLCASSLWADAYEQYFGPGTRLTVT.

This sequence joins TRBV3-1 (or the pseudogene TRBV3-2) and TRBJ2-2; 9 positions agree with TRBD1. The CDR3 consists of 15 residues. Trimming took 3 bases from V and 7 from J; bases not matched to a gene: 6. Germline V gene data show CDR1 as LGHDT and CDR2 as YNNKEL (reference sequence). CDR3 sequence: CASSQGQGGFGELFF. CDR3 nucleotide sequence: TGTGCCAGCAGCCAGGGACAGGGAGGGTTCGGGGAGCTGTTTTTT.

V is TRBV15 and J is TRBJ1-4, with D possibly TRBD1 on 6 matching bases. Germline values: CDR1 LNHNV, CDR2 YYDKDF (reference sequence). V lost 0 bases to trimming and J lost 5 bases, with 13 bases between them. This CDR3 has 16 amino acids. CDR3 DNA sequence: TGTGCCACCAGCAGAGATCTTACAGGGATGAATGAAAAACTGTTTTTT. It yields the protein CATSRDLTGMNEKLFF. The complete variable domain, with remaining parts taken from reference TRBV15 and TRBJ1-4, reads DAMVIQNPRYQVTQFGKPVTLSCSQTLNHNVMYWYQQKSSQAPKLLFHYYDKDFNNEADTPDNFQSRRPNTSFCFLDIRSPGLGDTAMYLCATSRDLTGMNEKLFFGSGTQLSVL.

The gene calls are TRBV12-3 or TRBV12-4 and TRBJ2-7, with D possibly called TRBD1 or TRBD2 (5 bases each). The CDR3 is made up of 13 amino acids. V was clipped by 5 bases and J by 4 bases, with 12 bases between them. CDR3 sequence (DNA): TGTGCCAGCAGTGGGACCACCTTTTACGAGCAGTACTTC. Its translation: CASSGTTFYEQYF.

The chain employs TRBV2 and TRBJ1-5, with TRBD1 as a possible D gene (6 bases). Trimming left V 6 bases short and J 1 base short, with 16 bases between. Germline V gives CDR1 SNHLY, CDR2 FYNNEI. The CDR3 length is 16 residues. CDR3 sequence (DNA): TGTGCCAGCAGGGGACAAGGTGGAGGAAGCAATCAGCCCCAGCATTTT. Translated, it gives CASRGQGGGSNQPQHF.

DNA of the CDR3: TGTGCCTGGAATAGCGGGGTGAAATCCTACGAGCAGTACTTC. Translation gives CAWNSGVKSYEQYF. This chain joins TRBV30 and TRBJ2-7; 8 bases are a match to TRBD2. CDR1 is GTSNPN, CDR2 SVGIG, per germline (reference sequence). V was clipped by 4 bases and J by 1 base; unmatched bases: 6. This CDR3 region has 14 residues.

The V gene is TRBV5-1, the J gene TRBJ2-3, with 10 bases fitting TRBD2. Trimming at V came to 4 bases and at J to 0 bases, leaving 20 bases not matched to a gene. Germline V gene sequence: CDR1 SGHRS, CDR2 YFSETQ. This CDR3 is 21 amino acids long. CDR3 amino acids: CASSHYPLSGGAFASTDTQYF. The DNA for the CDR3 is TGCGCCAGCAGCCACTACCCTCTCAGCGGGGGGGCATTTGCTAGCACAGATACGCAGTATTTT. Complete variable domain (other parts from reference TRBV5-1 and TRBJ2-3): KAGVTQTPRYLIKTRGQQVTLSCSPISGHRSVSWYQQTPGQGLQFLFEYFSETQRNKGNFPGRFSGRQFSNSRSEMNVSTLELGDSALYLCASSHYPLSGGAFASTDTQYFGPGTRLTVL.

This chain joins TRBV4-1 and TRBJ1-3; 7 bases match TRBD1. Germline V gene data show CDR1 as MGHRA and CDR2 as YSYEKL. V trimming: 0 bases; J trimming: 0 bases; junction bases outside the gene matches: 8. The CDR3 is 18 residues long. The CDR3 DNA is TGCGCCAGCAGCCAAGACCCCGGGACAGTCCACTCTGGAAACACCATATATTTT. Translating gives CASSQDPGTVHSGNTIYF.

The J gene is TRBJ1-2, the V gene TRBV27, with no clear D. Trimming pared 5 bases from V and 4 bases from J, leaving 5 bases between. Germline CDR1 is MNHEY and CDR2 is SMNVEV (reference sequence). This CDR3 comprises 11 residues. The CDR3 DNA sequence: TGTGCCAGCAGTGGTGCCTATGGCTACACCTTC. Amino acids: CASSGAYGYTF.

This CDR3 is CAISESGTDYEQYF. In nucleotides, the CDR3 is TGTGCCATCAGTGAGTCGGGGACAGACTACGAGCAGTACTTC. The J gene is TRBJ2-7, the V gene TRBV10-3; 7 positions match TRBD1. V was clipped by 0 bases and J by 3 bases; unmatched bases: 2. There are 14 residues in the CDR3. CDR1 is ENHRY and CDR2 is SYGVKD in the germline V gene.

The rearrangement joins TRBV6-5 to TRBJ2-7, with 9 bases that match TRBD1. CDR1 MNHEY and CDR2 SVGAGI come from the germline V gene. The CDR3 length is 14 residues. The junction had 1 base not matched to a gene; V was cut back by 2 bases and J by 2 bases. CDR3 sequence: CASSYRDRAYEQYF. CDR3 coding DNA: TGTGCCAGCAGTTACCGGGACAGGGCCTACGAGCAGTACTTC.

The J gene is TRBJ2-3, the V gene TRBV28, with D unresolved. This CDR3 spans 13 amino acids. V lost 7 bases to trimming and J lost 6 bases, with 14 bases between them. Germline V lookup: CDR1 MDHEN, CDR2 SYDVKM. Here the CDR3 reads CASIGLESDTQYF. CDR3 nucleotide sequence: TGTGCCAGCATAGGGTTAGAATCGGATACGCAGTATTTT.

J is TRBJ2-5 and V is TRBV10-3; D might be TRBD1 (6 bases). Germline CDR1 is ENHRY and CDR2 is SYGVKD. The CDR3 has 12 residues. Trimming pared 11 bases from V and 5 bases from J, leaving 15 bases between. This CDR3 is CASQDQGETQYF. CDR3 in DNA: TGTGCCTCCCAGGACCAGGGGGAGACCCAGTACTTC.

J is TRBJ2-7 and V is TRBV28; possibly TRBD1 for D (6 bases). Trimming removed 2 bases at V and 7 bases at J, with 15 bases between. The germline CDR1 and CDR2 sequences are MDHEN and SYDVKM. CDR3 size: 14 residues. The CDR3 here is CASSLRGGKGEQYF. CDR3 in DNA: TGTGCCAGCAGTTTAAGAGGGGGAAAGGGGGAGCAGTACTTC.

This clone has only one observation. The chain couples TRBV7-3 to TRBJ2-2, with D unclear. In germline, CDR1 is SGHTA, CDR2 FQGTGA. The CDR3 runs 12 residues. Trimming removed 5 bases from V and 7 bases from J, with 8 bases in between. The DNA of the CDR3 is TGTGCCAGCAGCCCACAGATCGGGGAGCTGTTTTTT. It specifies CASSPQIGELFF.

The CDR3 coding sequence is TGTGCCAGCAGTTTCGGTCCGGATTTGGATACGCAGTATTTT. It is translated as CASSFGPDLDTQYF. The rearrangement links TRBV28 to TRBJ2-3, with no clear D. The germline gives CDR1 MDHEN, CDR2 SYDVKM. The CDR3 consists of 14 residues. Between the trimmed V and J ends, which lost 3 bases and 6 bases, there was a span of 13 bases.

As regards this clone: An end of the junction differs from the germline gene, which may be a read error. The CDR3 DNA is TGTGCCAGCAGGGAAGAGACCCAGTACTTC. Its protein product is CASREETQYF. V and J are TRBV2 and TRBJ2-5, with unresolved D. CDR3 size: 10 residues. Germline CDR1 and CDR2: SNHLY and FYNNEI.

The chain carries TRBV3-1 (or the pseudogene TRBV3-2) and TRBJ2-1, with TRBD1 matching 9 bases. The CDR3 runs 16 residues. V gave up 3 bases and J gave up 4 bases; unmatched junction bases: 7. The V gene's germline CDR1 is LGHDT and CDR2 YNNKEL (reference sequence). The CDR3 region is CASSHSTGGRYNEQFF. The CDR3 nucleotides read TGTGCCAGCAGCCATTCTACAGGGGGCCGGTACAATGAGCAGTTCTTC.

This rearrangement joins TRBV28 to TRBJ2-7; no clear D gene. The CDR3 spans 13 residues. The ends were cut back, 3 bases at V and 1 base at J, with 7 bases in the middle. Germline loops: CDR1 MDHEN, CDR2 SYDVKM. The CDR3 sequence: CASSFSGSYEQYF. CDR3 sequence (DNA): TGTGCCAGCAGTTTTAGTGGGTCCTACGAGCAGTACTTC.

This rearrangement joins TRBV10-2 to TRBJ1-5, with 7 bases lining up with TRBD1. The germline CDR1 and CDR2 sequences are WSHSY and SAAADI. The J segment lost 5 bases and the V segment lost 8 bases, leaving 6 bases of the junction unmatched. The CDR3 covers 13 residues. CDR3 residues: CASGLDRDQPQHF. DNA for the CDR3: TGCGCCAGCGGCCTCGACAGGGATCAGCCCCAGCATTTT.

The chain carries TRBV14 and TRBJ1-1; 8 nucleotides line up with TRBD1. The V gene end was trimmed by 4 bases and the J gene end by 0 bases; junction bases not matched to a gene: 4. This CDR3 comprises 15 residues. Germline assignment: CDR1 SGHDN and CDR2 FVKESK. In DNA form, the CDR3 reads TGTGCCAGCAGCCCCCGGACAGGGTTGAACACTGAAGCTTTCTTT. This sequence encodes CASSPRTGLNTEAFF.

This CDR3 reads CASSFRMGGNPYNEQFF. In nucleotides, the CDR3 is TGTGCCAGCAGCTTCCGGATGGGGGGGAACCCCTACAATGAGCAGTTCTTC. The chain has TRBV5-4 and TRBJ2-1, with TRBD2 matching over 7 bases. The CDR3 is made up of 17 amino acids. V was clipped by 2 bases and J by 2 bases; unmatched bases: 10. Germline V lookup: CDR1 SGHNT, CDR2 YYREEE (reference sequence). The whole variable domain, filled in from reference TRBV5-4 and TRBJ2-1, reads ETGVTQSPTHLIKTRGQQVTLRCSSQSGHNTVSWYQQALGQGPQFIFQYYREEENGRGNFPPRFSGLQFPNYSSELNVNALELDDSALYLCASSFRMGGNPYNEQFFGPGTRLTVL.

The CDR3: CASSLGFHQPQHF. CDR3 coding DNA: TGTGCCAGCAGTTTAGGGTTTCATCAGCCCCAGCATTTT. This chain joins TRBV28 and TRBJ1-5; D unresolved. The CDR3 has 13 amino acids. V dropped 2 bases and J dropped 5 bases, with 7 bases sitting between them. CDR1 and CDR2 from the germline V gene are MDHEN and SYDVKM.

In this sample, this clone turned up many times. This chain uses TRBV27 with TRBJ2-6, with D possibly being TRBD1 or TRBD2 (5 bases each). The CDR3 covers 17 residues. V lost 2 bases to trimming and J lost 0 bases, with 11 bases between them. Germline V gene data show CDR1 as MNHEY and CDR2 as SMNVEV (reference sequence). The CDR3 here is CASSLKSGASGANVLTF. CDR3 nucleotides: TGTGCCAGCAGTTTAAAGTCCGGGGCCTCTGGGGCCAACGTCCTGACTTTC.

The J gene is TRBJ2-4, the V gene TRBV30; unclear D gene. Germline V lookup: CDR1 GTSNPN, CDR2 SVGIG (reference sequence). The V end was cut by 0 bases, the J end by 0 bases, with 3 bases between. This CDR3 is 13 amino acids long. The CDR3 coding sequence is TGTGCCTGGAGTGTTGTAGCCAAAAACATTCAGTACTTC. Translating it yields CAWSVVAKNIQYF.

This clone appeared a few times. The chain couples TRBV9 to TRBJ2-1; D not certain. The CDR3 is 16 amino acids. CDR1 SGDLS and CDR2 YYNGEE come from the germline V gene. Trimming took 0 bases from V and 0 from J, leaving 10 bases between them. Written as DNA, the CDR3 is TGTGCCAGCAGCGTAGTTGTCTCAAGCTCCTACAATGAGCAGTTCTTC. Translation: CASSVVVSSSYNEQFF.

V and J are TRBV5-4 and TRBJ1-1; 7 bases are a match to TRBD1. The length of the CDR3 is 14 residues. Trimming at V came to 5 bases and at J to 4 bases, leaving 8 bases not matched to a gene. CDR1 is SGHNT, CDR2 YYREEE, per germline (reference sequence). CDR3 in DNA: TGTGCCAGCAGGTTCCAGAACAGGGGCACTGAAGCTTTCTTT. Residues: CASRFQNRGTEAFF. Using reference TRBV5-4 and TRBJ1-1 for the parts outside the CDR3, the full variable domain is ETGVTQSPTHLIKTRGQQVTLRCSSQSGHNTVSWYQQALGQGPQFIFQYYREEENGRGNFPPRFSGLQFPNYSSELNVNALELDDSALYLCASRFQNRGTEAFFGQGTRLTVV.